These 28 T cell receptor beta chains were sequenced from one sample in a study of blood T cell repertoires in COVID-19. Data came from immunoSEQ multiplex PCR; TCRdb stores just in-frame clones and leaves some out. The table has roughly 220,000 clones, about 85% seen once. The sample was peripheral blood. These receptors were taken from a man over 45 who had recovered from COVID-19.

The chain recombines TRBV6-1 with TRBJ2-7, with D unresolved. This CDR3 has 15 residues. The V and J ends lost 0 bases and 2 bases respectively, with 11 bases between them. Per the germline V gene, CDR1 is MNHNS and CDR2 is SASEGT. The CDR3 is CASSEASSTPYEQYF. The CDR3 nucleotides read TGTGCCAGCAGTGAAGCGTCGAGCACCCCCTACGAGCAGTACTTC.

V gene TRBV19 combines with J gene TRBJ1-3; D may be TRBD1 (6 bases). In germline, CDR1 is LNHDA, CDR2 SQIVND (reference sequence). The CDR3 is 12 residues long. V shed 3 bases and J shed 7 bases, with 7 bases lying between them. As DNA, the CDR3 is TGTGCCAGTAGTATCCAGGGGAACACCATATATTTT. This codes for CASSIQGNTIYF.

V usage is TRBV9 and J usage is TRBJ2-1; maybe TRBD2 (6 bases). In germline, CDR1 is SGDLS, CDR2 YYNGEE. V lost 0 bases and J 2 bases, leaving 9 bases between the germline ends. The CDR3 loop spans 15 amino acids. Here the CDR3 reads CASSVVAVAYNEQFF. CDR3 coding DNA: TGTGCCAGCAGCGTAGTAGCGGTAGCCTACAATGAGCAGTTCTTC.

This chain joins TRBV30 and TRBJ2-1, with 8 bases lining up with TRBD2. The trim removed 2 bases at V and 6 bases at J, leaving 6 bases unmatched. Germline loops: CDR1 GTSNPN, CDR2 SVGIG (reference sequence). The CDR3 extends over 14 amino acids. DNA for the CDR3: TGTGCCTGGAGTATGGCTAGCGGGCTCAATGAGCAGTTCTTC. This encodes CAWSMASGLNEQFF.

The rearrangement links TRBV5-1 to TRBJ1-2; possible D gene TRBD1, 5 bases. V gave up 4 bases and J gave up 5 bases, with 12 bases separating them. Germline values: CDR1 SGHRS, CDR2 YFSETQ. The CDR3 is made up of 13 amino acids. The CDR3 DNA is TGCGCCAGCAGCCCTCGGGCAGGGTATGGCTACACCTTC. It is translated as CASSPRAGYGYTF.

This chain links TRBV29-1 with TRBJ2-7, with a weak D call TRBD1 (8 bases). The CDR3 runs to 14 residues. The V and J ends lost 4 bases and 2 bases respectively, with 15 bases between them. Germline lookup yields CDR1 SQVTM and CDR2 ANQGSEA. CDR3 nucleotide sequence: TGCAGCGTTGCGGGGGGACAGGCAGCCTACGAGCAGTACTTC. It translates to CSVAGGQAAYEQYF.

The chain carries TRBV11-2 and TRBJ2-1, with 12 bases identical to TRBD2. V shed 4 bases and J 1 base; nucleotides not matched to a gene: 5. The CDR3 runs to 17 residues. Germline CDR1 is SGHAT and CDR2 is FQNNGV. CDR3: CASSSPGLAGSYNEQFF. Here the CDR3 DNA reads TGTGCCAGCAGCTCTCCGGGACTAGCGGGTTCCTACAATGAGCAGTTCTTC. The full variable domain, its missing parts supplied by reference TRBV11-2 and TRBJ2-1, is EAGVAQSPRYKIIEKRQSVAFWCNPISGHATLYWYQQILGQGPKLLIQFQNNGVVDDSQLPKDRFSAERLKGVDSTLKIQPAKLEDSAVYLCASSSPGLAGSYNEQFFGPGTRLTVL.

This clone was observed a few times. This CDR3 is also generated by other DNA sequences in the sample. The CDR3 loop reads CASSYRDRGYEQYF. In nucleotides, the CDR3 is TGTGCCAGCAGTTACCGGGACAGGGGGTACGAGCAGTACTTC. The rearrangement links TRBV6-5 to TRBJ2-7; 11 positions match TRBD1. This CDR3 is built from 14 residues. CDR1 is MNHEY and CDR2 is SVGAGI in the germline V gene. J lost 4 bases, V lost 2 bases, and 1 base had no gene match.

The V call is TRBV10-2, the J call TRBJ2-2, with D perhaps TRBD2 (5 bases). V lost 6 bases and J 4 bases, leaving 9 bases between the germline ends. CDR3 size: 13 residues. CDR1 is WSHSY and CDR2 is SAAADI in the germline V gene. The CDR3 coding sequence is TGCGCCAGCAGAACTAGTAGCACCGGGGAGCTGTTTTTT. Its protein product is CASRTSSTGELFF.

The chain combines TRBV19 with TRBJ2-7, with D unclear. The CDR3 is 15 amino acids. V lost 4 bases and J 3 bases, leaving 16 bases between the germline ends. The germline CDR1 and CDR2 sequences are LNHDA and SQIVND (reference sequence). CDR3 region: CASSTLYQFGYEQYF. The CDR3 DNA reads as TGTGCCAGTAGTACCCTTTATCAATTCGGCTACGAGCAGTACTTC.

The V and J genes are TRBV9 and TRBJ2-5; 10 bases align to TRBD1. CDR1 is SGDLS and CDR2 is YYNGEE in the germline V gene. Unmatched junction bases numbered 1, after V lost 2 bases and J lost 3 bases. The CDR3 totals 14 residues. The CDR3 sequence is CASSVGTGEETQYF. CDR3 DNA: TGTGCCAGCAGCGTCGGGACAGGGGAAGAGACCCAGTACTTC.

The V and J genes are TRBV5-5 and TRBJ2-2, with no clear D. The V gene's germline CDR1 is SGHKS and CDR2 YYEKEE (reference sequence). The CDR3 loop spans 15 amino acids. V shed 2 bases and J shed 0 bases, with 8 bases lying between them. CDR3: CASSFVTANTGELFF. CDR3 nucleotides: TGTGCCAGCAGCTTCGTCACAGCGAACACCGGGGAGCTGTTTTTT.

This rearrangement joins TRBV3-1 (or the pseudogene TRBV3-2) to TRBJ1-6; D gene unclear. Germline CDR1 and CDR2: LGHDT and YNNKEL (reference sequence). The CDR3 has 17 amino acids. The V end was cut by 0 bases, the J end by 9 bases, with 18 bases between. This CDR3 reads CASSQDPTTSLTSPLHF. The CDR3 region has the DNA TGTGCCAGCAGCCAAGATCCGACTACAAGTTTAACTTCACCCCTCCACTTT.

The gene calls are TRBV14 and TRBJ1-4, with 7 bases lining up with TRBD1. The V gene end was trimmed by 2 bases and the J gene end by 4 bases; junction bases not matched to a gene: 4. The CDR3 length is 15 residues. Per the germline V gene, CDR1 is SGHDN and CDR2 is FVKESK. The CDR3 sequence: CASSQYRGYNEKLFF. The CDR3 nucleotides read TGTGCCAGCAGCCAATACAGGGGTTATAATGAAAAACTGTTTTTT.

V and J are TRBV13 and TRBJ2-7; D possibly corresponds to TRBD2 (6 bases). Trimming removed 5 bases at V and 4 bases at J, with 9 bases between. The CDR3 runs 12 residues. Germline CDR1 is PRHDT and CDR2 is FYEKMQ (reference sequence). In DNA, the CDR3 is TGTGCCAGCAGCATCAGCGGGTACGAGCAGTACTTC. Its protein product is CASSISGYEQYF.

The chain is built from TRBV29-1 and TRBJ2-4; D is possibly TRBD2 (6 bases). The ends were cut back, 6 bases at V and 2 bases at J, with 17 bases in the middle. The CDR3 runs to 15 residues. Germline-derived CDR1 and CDR2 are SQVTM and ANQGSEA. As DNA, the CDR3 is TGCAGCGTGACGACCGTCGGGGGTACCAAAAACATTCAGTACTTC. It codes for CSVTTVGGTKNIQYF.

The chain uses TRBV15 and TRBJ2-1; D is perhaps TRBD1 (6 bases). The ends were cut back, 3 bases at V and 12 bases at J, with 18 bases in the middle. The CDR3 runs 14 residues. Germline assignment: CDR1 LNHNV and CDR2 YYDKDF (reference sequence). Here the CDR3 reads CATSRDRDIRVQFF. The CDR3 DNA reads as TGTGCCACCAGCAGGGATCGGGACATAAGGGTGCAGTTCTTC.

V and J are TRBV30 and TRBJ1-5, with D perhaps matching TRBD1 (5 bases). The CDR3 is 14 amino acids. V was clipped by 2 bases and J by 3 bases, with 11 bases between them. Germline V lookup: CDR1 GTSNPN, CDR2 SVGIG (reference sequence). The CDR3, as DNA: TGTGCCTGGAGTCCGGGGGGGGTCAATCAGCCCCAGCATTTT. The encoded protein is CAWSPGGVNQPQHF. Together with reference TRBV30 and TRBJ1-5, the CDR3 gives the full variable domain: SQTIHQWPATLVQPVGSPLSLECTVEGTSNPNLYWYRQAAGRGLQLLFYSVGIGQISSEVPQNLSASRPQDRQFILSSKKLLLSDSGFYLCAWSPGGVNQPQHFGDGTRLSIL.

The V gene is TRBV9, the J gene TRBJ2-7; TRBD1 agrees at 8 bases. The CDR3 loop spans 15 amino acids. With 2 bases clipped from V and 4 bases from J, the junction kept 8 bases outside the gene matches. The germline V gene has CDR1 SGDLS and CDR2 YYNGEE. CDR3 residues: CASSVGDRLQYEQYF. CDR3 DNA sequence: TGTGCCAGCAGCGTGGGGGACAGGTTACAGTACGAGCAGTACTTC.

This chain uses TRBV9 with TRBJ2-1, with TRBD2 matching 7 bases. V was clipped by 3 bases and J by 9 bases; unmatched bases: 9. In germline, CDR1 is SGDLS, CDR2 YYNGEE. This CDR3 comprises 14 residues. CDR3 DNA: TGTGCCAGCAGCGAAAGCGGGATCGTCGTTGAGCAGTTCTTC. Translating it yields CASSESGIVVEQFF.

CDR3 in amino acids: CASSTRTAYQETQYF. Written as DNA, the CDR3 is TGTGCCAGTAGTACGAGGACAGCCTACCAAGAGACCCAGTACTTC. The V call is TRBV19, the J call TRBJ2-5; TRBD1 might be the D (6 bases). This CDR3 comprises 15 residues. The germline gives CDR1 LNHDA, CDR2 SQIVND (reference sequence). V lost 4 bases and J lost 0, with 12 bases in between.

The CDR3 here is CASSTGTSEDTQYF. DNA of the CDR3: TGCGCCAGCAGCACCGGGACTAGCGAAGATACGCAGTATTTT. The chain joins TRBV4-1 to TRBJ2-3; TRBD2 agrees at 10 bases. This CDR3 is 14 amino acids long. Losses at the gene ends were 5 bases for V and 5 bases for J; bases not matched to a gene: 4. Per the germline V gene, CDR1 is MGHRA and CDR2 is YSYEKL.

V is TRBV7-9 and J is TRBJ2-2, with TRBD1 matching over 9 bases. This CDR3 has 14 residues. With V trimmed by 3 bases and J by 6 bases, 2 bases remained unmatched. The germline V gene has CDR1 SEHNR and CDR2 FQNEAQ (reference sequence). The CDR3 reads CASSFGQGPGELFF. CDR3 nucleotide sequence: TGTGCCAGCAGCTTCGGACAGGGGCCCGGGGAGCTGTTTTTT.

The gene calls are TRBV29-1 and TRBJ2-3, with a weak D call TRBD2 (5 bases). The germline V gene encodes CDR1 SQVTM and CDR2 ANQGSEA. There are 14 residues in the CDR3. V was trimmed by 2 bases and J by 1 base, leaving 10 bases between them. CDR3 protein: CSVEWGSGTDTQYF. CDR3 DNA: TGCAGCGTTGAATGGGGTAGCGGCACAGATACGCAGTATTTT.

The CDR3 sequence: CASSLGPMGGGTDTQYF. The CDR3 coding sequence is TGCGCCAGCAGCCTGGGCCCTATGGGGGGAGGCACAGATACGCAGTATTTT. This sequence joins TRBV4-1 and TRBJ2-3; tentatively, D is TRBD2 (6 bases). The germline V gene encodes CDR1 MGHRA and CDR2 YSYEKL. Trimming took off 4 bases at V and 1 base at J, with 18 bases between the two ends. CDR3 length equals 17 residues.

This clone appeared a few times. This chain joins TRBV5-1 and TRBJ2-2; D perhaps matches TRBD1 (6 bases). The CDR3 runs to 16 residues. V was cut by 2 bases and J by 0 bases, with 11 bases left in between. From germline, CDR1 is SGHRS and CDR2 YFSETQ. The CDR3 DNA follows: TGCGCCAGCAGCTTCGGCAGGGGTTCGAACACCGGGGAGCTGTTTTTT. Translation: CASSFGRGSNTGELFF.

This clone was recorded a few times. The chain has TRBV30 and TRBJ2-3; D call uncertain. Germline V gene lookup returns CDR1 GTSNPN and CDR2 SVGIG (reference sequence). Trimming removed 2 bases at V and 0 bases at J, with 3 bases between. The CDR3 is 12 residues long. CDR3 amino acids: CAWSLSTDTQYF. The CDR3 DNA is TGTGCCTGGAGTCTAAGCACAGATACGCAGTATTTT.

This chain uses TRBV29-1 with TRBJ1-2, with TRBD1 matching over 7 bases. Germline CDR1 reads SQVTM; CDR2 reads ANQGSEA. With 7 bases clipped from V and 2 bases from J, the junction kept 7 bases outside the gene matches. This CDR3 has 13 amino acids. The CDR3 DNA reads TGCAGCGCCCGGACAGGATCAAACTATGGCTACACCTTC. The encoded protein is CSARTGSNYGYTF.